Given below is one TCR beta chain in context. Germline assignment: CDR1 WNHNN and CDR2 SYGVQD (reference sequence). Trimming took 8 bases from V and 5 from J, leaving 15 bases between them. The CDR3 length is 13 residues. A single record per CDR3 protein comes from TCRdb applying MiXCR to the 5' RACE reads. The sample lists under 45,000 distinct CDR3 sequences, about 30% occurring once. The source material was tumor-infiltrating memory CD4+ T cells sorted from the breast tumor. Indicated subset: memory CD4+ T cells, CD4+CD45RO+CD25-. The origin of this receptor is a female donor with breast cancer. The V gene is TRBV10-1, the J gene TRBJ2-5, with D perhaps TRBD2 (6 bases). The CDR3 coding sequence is TGCGCCAGCCGGGGGTGGGTTCTTGAGACCCAGTACTTC. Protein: CASRGWVLETQYF.